Presented here are 23 T cell receptor beta chains from one specimen sequenced in a study of beta chain features in type 1 diabetes. Expressed TCRB transcripts were sequenced because the entire RNA isolate underwent reverse transcription. Profiling relied on immunoSEQ multiplex PCR, and the TCRdb table lists in-frame clones only, not all of them. Among about 230,000 clones listed, roughly 16% were seen once. Their antigen targets remain unknown. Findings and limits, study-wide: Researchers report that Type 1 diabetes patients had moderately but significantly shorter TCRB CDR3s across all four CD4+ subsets.

Sequencing was done on a sample of naive CD4+ T cells from blood. The receptors stem from a young man with type 1 diabetes.

The rearrangement uses TRBV6-1 and TRBJ2-7, with D perhaps TRBD1 or TRBD2 (5 bases each). The CDR3 is 13 amino acids. CDR1 and CDR2 (germline): MNHNS, SASEGT. V was cut by 4 bases and J by 2 bases, with 9 bases left in between. CDR3 amino acids: CASSAGRTYEQYF. CDR3 nucleotide sequence: TGTGCCAGCAGTGCGGGACGGACCTACGAGCAGTACTTC.

J is TRBJ2-1 and V is TRBV29-1, with D perhaps assigned TRBD1 or TRBD2 (5 bases each). This CDR3 has 16 amino acids. Germline V gene data show CDR1 as SQVTM and CDR2 as ANQGSEA. V shed 6 bases and J shed 0 bases, with 18 bases lying between them. The CDR3 loop is CSVTTPSGSSYNEQFF. The CDR3 bases are TGCAGCGTCACTACCCCCTCAGGGAGCTCCTACAATGAGCAGTTCTTC.

The chain recombines TRBV2 with TRBJ2-5; possible D gene TRBD1, 6 bases. The CDR3 spans 14 residues. Trimming took off 8 bases at V and 1 base at J, with 14 bases between the two ends. The germline gives CDR1 SNHLY, CDR2 FYNNEI. CDR3 DNA sequence: TGTGCCAGCTCAGTAACAGGGTCCCAAGAGACCCAGTACTTC. It encodes CASSVTGSQETQYF.

This clone was seen only a few times. The CDR3 region is CASGLRLAGSSYNEQFF. The CDR3 region has the DNA TGTGCTAGTGGTTTGCGACTAGCGGGAAGCTCCTACAATGAGCAGTTCTTC. This rearrangement joins TRBV12-5 to TRBJ2-1; 11 nucleotides line up with TRBD2. The V gene's germline CDR1 is LGHNT and CDR2 FRNRAP. There are 17 residues in the CDR3. V shed 2 bases, J shed 0 bases, and the junction held 3 bases outside the gene matches. Together with reference TRBV12-5 and TRBJ2-1, the CDR3 gives the full variable domain: DARVTQTPRHKVTEMGQEVTMRCQPILGHNTVFWYRQTMMQGLELLAYFRNRAPLDDSGMPKDRFSAEMPDATLATLKIQPSEPRDSAVYFCASGLRLAGSSYNEQFFGPGTRLTVL.

This chain connects TRBV29-1 to TRBJ2-3; D gene unclear. The CDR3 runs to 14 residues. CDR1 and CDR2 (germline): SQVTM, ANQGSEA. Trimming stripped 5 bases from V and 2 bases from J, with 14 bases between. The CDR3 DNA sequence: TGCAGCGTTACTTCGGCGGCGAACACAGATACGCAGTATTTT. This encodes CSVTSAANTDTQYF.

The CDR3 DNA reads TGCGCCAGCAGCGAGAATACAGGTTTCCAAGAGACCCAGTACTTC. Protein: CASSENTGFQETQYF. This rearrangement joins TRBV5-1 to TRBJ2-5; perhaps TRBD1 as D (5 bases). V was trimmed by 4 bases and J by 1 base, leaving 14 bases between them. Germline lookup yields CDR1 SGHRS and CDR2 YFSETQ. This CDR3 region has 15 residues.

The chain links TRBV29-1 to TRBJ1-1; unclear D gene. With 4 bases removed from V and 11 bases from J, the gap between germline ends came to 23 bases. Per germline, CDR1 SQVTM and CDR2 ANQGSEA. The CDR3 is 14 residues long. The CDR3 sequence: CSVVSQLGSEGAFF. The CDR3 DNA reads TGCAGCGTTGTATCACAGTTAGGGTCCGAAGGGGCTTTCTTT.

A few counts support this clone. The DNA of the CDR3 is TGTGCCAGCAGCTATGGCACTAGCACAGATACGCAGTATTTT. Translated, it gives CASSYGTSTDTQYF. The V call is TRBV7-9, the J call TRBJ2-3; D not resolved. The length of the CDR3 is 14 residues. Germline V gene data show CDR1 as SEHNR and CDR2 as FQNEAQ (reference sequence). V lost 4 bases, J lost 0 bases, and 8 bases lay in between.

This clone was seen more than once but under ten times. This chain joins TRBV28 and TRBJ2-7; 8 nucleotides line up with TRBD2. The germline CDR1 and CDR2 sequences are MDHEN and SYDVKM. V lost 5 bases, J lost 1 base, and 7 bases stayed unmatched. The CDR3 covers 15 residues. The CDR3 sequence is CASSRGASGSYEQYF. The CDR3 nucleotides are TGTGCCAGCAGTAGAGGGGCTAGCGGGTCCTACGAGCAGTACTTC.

This clone was picked up a small number of times. The chain carries TRBV14 and TRBJ1-4; unclear D gene. The CDR3 loop spans 11 amino acids. CDR1 is SGHDN, CDR2 FVKESK, per germline. With 2 bases removed from V and 10 bases from J, the gap between germline ends came to 5 bases. DNA for the CDR3: TGTGCCAGCAGCCAACGGTCAAAACTGTTTTTT. Translating gives CASSQRSKLFF.

The rearrangement joins TRBV5-1 to TRBJ2-5; 9 bases are a match to TRBD1. This CDR3 has 15 residues. Germline assignment: CDR1 SGHRS and CDR2 YFSETQ. V shed 2 bases, J shed 3 bases, and the junction held 5 bases outside the gene matches. This CDR3 reads CASSFGTGTKETQYF. The DNA for the CDR3 is TGCGCCAGCAGCTTCGGGACAGGGACCAAAGAGACCCAGTACTTC.

V is TRBV4-2 and J is TRBJ1-4; perhaps TRBD1 as D (5 bases). CDR3 length: 16 amino acids. CDR1 LGHNA and CDR2 YNFKEQ come from the germline V gene. The germline V and J ends were trimmed by 0 bases and 3 bases, with 11 bases remaining between them. The CDR3 DNA follows: TGTGCCAGCAGCCAAGATCGGGCAGGGTCTAATGAAAAACTGTTTTTT. The encoded protein is CASSQDRAGSNEKLFF.

This clone has a handful of counts. One end of the junction varies from germline; a read error may be responsible. This rearrangement joins TRBV7-7 to TRBJ2-5, with a possible D match to TRBD2 (6 bases). This CDR3 spans 13 amino acids. CDR1 and CDR2 (germline): SSHAT, FNYEAQ (reference sequence). The CDR3 DNA sequence: TGTGCTAGCAGCTCGGGAGTCCAAGAGACCCAGTACTTC. Translation gives CASSSGVQETQYF.

This clone was counted a few times. This chain links TRBV10-3 with TRBJ2-7; 9 positions match TRBD1. CDR3 length: 16 residues. The V and J ends lost 0 bases and 5 bases, in that order; junction bases with no gene match: 8. Germline CDR1 and CDR2: ENHRY and SYGVKD. The CDR3 DNA reads TGTGCCATCAGTGAGTCCCCCCGGACAGGGGATAACGAGCAGTACTTC. As protein: CAISESPRTGDNEQYF.

This clone occurred a few times. This chain links TRBV9 with TRBJ1-2; D is ambiguous. Trimming removed 3 bases from V and 8 bases from J, with 8 bases in between. The CDR3 runs to 11 residues. Germline CDR1 SGDLS, CDR2 YYNGEE. Written as DNA, the CDR3 is TGTGCCAGCAGCGCCGGATGGGGCTACACCTTC. Its protein is CASSAGWGYTF. The full variable domain, with the rest looked up from reference TRBV9 and TRBJ1-2, is DSGVTQTPKHLITATGQRVTLRCSPRSGDLSVYWYQQSLDQGLQFLIQYYNGEERAKGNILERFSAQQFPDLHSELNLSSLELGDSALYFCASSAGWGYTFGSGTRLTVV.

This clone has a handful of counts. The chain combines TRBV30 with TRBJ2-3; D may be TRBD2 (7 bases). Germline CDR1 GTSNPN, CDR2 SVGIG (reference sequence). The CDR3 covers 14 residues. V was shortened by 3 bases and J by 4 bases, with 14 bases between the two germline ends. The CDR3 here is CAWSQGGGPDTQYF. The DNA for the CDR3 is TGTGCCTGGAGCCAAGGGGGGGGCCCAGATACGCAGTATTTT.

For this clone: Additional DNA sequences in this sample encode the identical CDR3. The gene calls are TRBV29-1 and TRBJ2-1; maybe TRBD1 (7 bases). The V gene's germline CDR1 is SQVTM and CDR2 ANQGSEA. Trimming left V 4 bases short and J 9 bases short, with 16 bases between. The CDR3 length is 13 residues. CDR3 nucleotides: TGCAGCGTTGGGGGGCGGCGGGACAGTGAGCAGTTCTTC. It specifies CSVGGRRDSEQFF.

V is TRBV27 and J is TRBJ2-3; 8 nucleotides line up with TRBD1. Germline V lookup: CDR1 MNHEY, CDR2 SMNVEV (reference sequence). The trim removed 3 bases at V and 9 bases at J, leaving 5 bases unmatched. CDR3 length: 13 amino acids. CDR3 protein: CASSFTWTGTQYF. The CDR3 region has the DNA TGTGCCAGCAGTTTCACATGGACAGGGACGCAGTATTTT.

The chain's CDR3 is CSVVRDGNYGYTF. The CDR3 DNA reads as TGCAGCGTTGTCCGGGACGGGAACTATGGCTACACCTTC. This rearrangement joins TRBV29-1 to TRBJ1-2; the D gene is possibly TRBD1 (5 bases). Looked up from germline, CDR1 is SQVTM and CDR2 is ANQGSEA. This CDR3 has 13 amino acids. V was pared by 4 bases and J by 2 bases, with 11 bases between. Variable domain in full (rest from reference TRBV29-1 and TRBJ1-2): SAVISQKPSRDICQRGTSLTIQCQVDSQVTMMFWYRQQPGQSLTLIATANQGSEATYESGFVIDKFPISRPNLTFSTLTVSNMSPEDSSIYLCSVVRDGNYGYTFGSGTRLTVV.

CDR3 DNA sequence: TGCGCCAGCAGCTTGACAGGGGGGTCCTACAATGAGCAGTTCTTC. This codes for CASSLTGGSYNEQFF. This chain joins TRBV5-1 and TRBJ2-1; 8 nucleotides agree with TRBD1. This CDR3 contains 15 residues. Germline V lookup: CDR1 SGHRS, CDR2 YFSETQ. V gave up 1 base and J gave up 1 base; unmatched junction bases: 1.

CDR3 coding DNA: TGTGCCTGGTCCGACAGACTTAATGAAAAACTGTTTTTT. Its protein is CAWSDRLNEKLFF. The chain employs TRBV30 and TRBJ1-4, with a weak D call TRBD1 (5 bases). CDR1 and CDR2 (germline): GTSNPN, SVGIG (reference sequence). Trimming removed 5 bases at V and 4 bases at J, with 11 bases between. The CDR3 runs to 13 residues.

This clone was counted between two and nine times. The J gene is TRBJ2-7, the V gene TRBV2; D is perhaps TRBD1 (5 bases). The CDR3 is made up of 11 amino acids. V was clipped by 6 bases and J by 3 bases, with 6 bases between them. Germline CDR1 is SNHLY and CDR2 is FYNNEI. The DNA of the CDR3 is TGTGCCAGCAGCGACAGCTACGAGCAGTACTTC. Translation gives CASSDSYEQYF.

This clone has just a few counts. The V and J genes are TRBV7-9 and TRBJ2-7; 8 positions match TRBD1. The V gene end was trimmed by 5 bases and the J gene end by 1 base; junction bases not matched to a gene: 7. The CDR3 runs 15 residues. CDR1 is SEHNR and CDR2 is FQNEAQ in the germline V gene (reference sequence). DNA of the CDR3: TGTGCCAGCAGCCCCGGACAGGGTGGATCCTACGAGCAGTACTTC. This encodes CASSPGQGGSYEQYF.